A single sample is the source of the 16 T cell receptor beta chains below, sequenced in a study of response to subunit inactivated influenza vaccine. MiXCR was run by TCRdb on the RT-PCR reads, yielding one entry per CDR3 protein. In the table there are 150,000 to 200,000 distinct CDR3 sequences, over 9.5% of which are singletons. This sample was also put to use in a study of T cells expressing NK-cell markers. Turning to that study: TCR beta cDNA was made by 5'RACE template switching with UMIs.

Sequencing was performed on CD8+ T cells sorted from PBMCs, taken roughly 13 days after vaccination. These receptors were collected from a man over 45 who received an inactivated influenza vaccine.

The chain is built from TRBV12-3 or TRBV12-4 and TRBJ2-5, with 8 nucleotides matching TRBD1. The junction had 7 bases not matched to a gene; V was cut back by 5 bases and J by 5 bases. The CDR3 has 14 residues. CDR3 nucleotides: TGTGCCAGCAGTCCCTTCAGGGGGCAGGAGACCCAGTACTTC. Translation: CASSPFRGQETQYF.

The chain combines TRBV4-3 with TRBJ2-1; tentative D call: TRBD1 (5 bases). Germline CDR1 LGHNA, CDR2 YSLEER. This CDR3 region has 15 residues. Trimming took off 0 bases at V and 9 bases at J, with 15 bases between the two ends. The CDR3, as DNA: TGCGCCAGCAGCCAAGACAGGGCGGCTTATAGTGAGCAGTTCTTC. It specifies CASSQDRAAYSEQFF.

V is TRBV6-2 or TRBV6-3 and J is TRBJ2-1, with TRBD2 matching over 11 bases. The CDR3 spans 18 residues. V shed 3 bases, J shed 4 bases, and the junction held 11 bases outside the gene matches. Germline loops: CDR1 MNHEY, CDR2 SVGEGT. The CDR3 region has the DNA TGTGCCAGCAGTTATGATACTAGCGGGGGAAAATCTTACAATGAGCAGTTCTTC. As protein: CASSYDTSGGKSYNEQFF.

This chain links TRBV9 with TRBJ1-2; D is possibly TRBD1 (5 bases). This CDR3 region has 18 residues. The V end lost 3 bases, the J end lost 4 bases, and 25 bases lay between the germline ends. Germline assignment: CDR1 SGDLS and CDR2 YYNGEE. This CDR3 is CASSASLIGAASGYGYTF. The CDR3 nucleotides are TGTGCCAGCAGCGCCTCACTTATCGGGGCTGCGTCTGGCTATGGCTACACCTTC.

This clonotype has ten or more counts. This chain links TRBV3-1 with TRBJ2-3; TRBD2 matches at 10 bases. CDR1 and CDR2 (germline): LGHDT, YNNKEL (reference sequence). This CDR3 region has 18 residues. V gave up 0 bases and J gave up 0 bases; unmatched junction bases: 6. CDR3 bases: TGTGCCAGCAGCCAAGATAAGGTAGCGGGGGGTAGCACAGATACGCAGTATTTT. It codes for CASSQDKVAGGSTDTQYF.

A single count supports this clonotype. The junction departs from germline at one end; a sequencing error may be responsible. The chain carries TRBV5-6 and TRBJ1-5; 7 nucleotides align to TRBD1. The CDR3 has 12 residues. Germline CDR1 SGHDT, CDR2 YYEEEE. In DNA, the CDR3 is TGTGCCAGCAGCTCAGGGGGTCAGCCCCAGCGTTTT. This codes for CASSSGGQPQRF. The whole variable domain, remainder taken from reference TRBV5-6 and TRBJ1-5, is DAGVTQSPTHLIKTRGQQVTLRCSPKSGHDTVSWYQQALGQGPQFIFQYYEEEERQRGNFPDRFSGHQFPNYSSELNVNALLLGDSALYLCASSSGGQPQRFGDGTRLSIL.

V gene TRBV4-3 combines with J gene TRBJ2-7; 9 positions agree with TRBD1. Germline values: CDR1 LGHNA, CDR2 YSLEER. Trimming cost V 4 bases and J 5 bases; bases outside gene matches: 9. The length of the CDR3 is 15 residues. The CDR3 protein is CASSPLGTGFNEQYF. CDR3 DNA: TGCGCCAGCAGCCCCTTGGGGACAGGGTTCAACGAGCAGTACTTC.

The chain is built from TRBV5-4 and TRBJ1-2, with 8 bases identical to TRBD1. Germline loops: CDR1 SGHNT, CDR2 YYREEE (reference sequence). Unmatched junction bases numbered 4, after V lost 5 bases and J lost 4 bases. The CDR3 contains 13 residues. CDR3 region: CASSSTGGYGYTF. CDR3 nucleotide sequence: TGTGCCAGCAGTTCAACAGGGGGCTATGGCTACACCTTC.

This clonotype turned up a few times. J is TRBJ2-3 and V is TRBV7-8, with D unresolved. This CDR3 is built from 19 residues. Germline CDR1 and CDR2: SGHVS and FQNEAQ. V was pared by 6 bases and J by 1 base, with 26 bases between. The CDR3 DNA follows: TGTGCCAGCAGATTGGGAATTTTAGTAGGCCTCGGAGGCACAGATACGCAGTATTTT. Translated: CASRLGILVGLGGTDTQYF. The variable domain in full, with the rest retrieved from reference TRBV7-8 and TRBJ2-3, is GAGVSQSPRYKVAKRGQDVALRCDPISGHVSLFWYQQALGQGPEFLTYFQNEAQLDKSGLPSDRFFAERPEGSVSTLKIQRTQQEDSAVYLCASRLGILVGLGGTDTQYFGPGTRLTVL.

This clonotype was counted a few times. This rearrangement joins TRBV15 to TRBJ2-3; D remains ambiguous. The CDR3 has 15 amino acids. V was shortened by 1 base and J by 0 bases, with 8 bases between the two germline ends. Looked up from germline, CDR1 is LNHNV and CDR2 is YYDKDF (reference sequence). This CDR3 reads CATSRVLSSTDTQYF. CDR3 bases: TGTGCCACCAGCAGAGTTCTCTCTAGCACAGATACGCAGTATTTT.

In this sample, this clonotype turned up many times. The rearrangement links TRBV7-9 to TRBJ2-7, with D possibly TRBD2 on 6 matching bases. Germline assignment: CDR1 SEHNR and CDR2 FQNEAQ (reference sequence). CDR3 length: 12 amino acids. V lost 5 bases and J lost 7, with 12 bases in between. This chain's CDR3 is CASSVTRTEQYF. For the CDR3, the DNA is TGTGCCAGCAGCGTGACTAGGACGGAGCAGTACTTC.

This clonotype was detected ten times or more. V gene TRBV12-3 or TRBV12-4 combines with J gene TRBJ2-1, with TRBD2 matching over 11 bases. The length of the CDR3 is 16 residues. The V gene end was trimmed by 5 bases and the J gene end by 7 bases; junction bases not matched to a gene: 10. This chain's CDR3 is CASSPLLAGAGNEQFF. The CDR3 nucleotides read TGTGCCAGCAGTCCGTTACTAGCGGGAGCGGGGAATGAGCAGTTCTTC.

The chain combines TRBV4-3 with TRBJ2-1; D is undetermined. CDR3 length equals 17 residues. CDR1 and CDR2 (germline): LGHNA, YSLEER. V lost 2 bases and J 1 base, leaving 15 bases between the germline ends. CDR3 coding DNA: TGCGCCAGCAGCCAATCAGAGATATTCGGATCCTACAATGAGCAGTTCTTC. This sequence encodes CASSQSEIFGSYNEQFF.

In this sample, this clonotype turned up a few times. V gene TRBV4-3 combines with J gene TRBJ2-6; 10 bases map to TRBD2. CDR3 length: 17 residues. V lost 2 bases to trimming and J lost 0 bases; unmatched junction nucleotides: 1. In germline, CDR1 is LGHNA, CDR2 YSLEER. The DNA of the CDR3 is TGCGCCAGCAGCCAATCTAGCGGGGGCTCTGGGGCCAACGTCCTGACTTTC. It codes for CASSQSSGGSGANVLTF.

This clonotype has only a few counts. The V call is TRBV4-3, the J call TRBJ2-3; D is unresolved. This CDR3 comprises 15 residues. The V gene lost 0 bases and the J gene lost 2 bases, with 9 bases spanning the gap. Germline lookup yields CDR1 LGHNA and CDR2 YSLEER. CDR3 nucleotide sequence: TGCGCCAGCAGCCAAGATGCCAGCGCCACAGATACGCAGTATTTT. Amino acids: CASSQDASATDTQYF.

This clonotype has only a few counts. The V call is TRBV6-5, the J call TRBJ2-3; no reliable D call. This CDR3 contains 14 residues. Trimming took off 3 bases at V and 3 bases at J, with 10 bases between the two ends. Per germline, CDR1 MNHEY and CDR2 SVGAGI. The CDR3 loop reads CASSYGPFTDTQYF. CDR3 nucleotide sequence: TGTGCCAGCAGTTATGGCCCATTTACAGATACGCAGTATTTT.